These 32 T cell receptor beta chains share one sample of origin, sequenced in a study of cytomegalovirus exposure and HLA in healthy donors. Assay used: immunoSEQ multiplex PCR; TCRdb lists only in-frame clones, some missing. The data contain roughly 50,000 clones, roughly 93% of them singletons. Specimen: PBMCs. These receptors all stem from a woman younger than 30 in good health and CMV-seropositive.

The chain links TRBV7-7 to TRBJ2-7; TRBD1 matches 9 bases. Germline CDR1 reads SSHAT; CDR2 reads FNYEAQ (reference sequence). The ends lost 5 bases at V and 6 bases at J; junction bases unmatched: 14. CDR3 length: 16 residues. CDR3 residues: CASSPSPGQGPGEQYF. In DNA, the CDR3 is TGTGCCAGCAGCCCTTCACCGGGACAGGGCCCCGGCGAGCAGTACTTC.

V and J are TRBV6-5 and TRBJ2-5, with TRBD2 matching over 12 bases. This CDR3 contains 15 residues. From germline, CDR1 is MNHEY and CDR2 SVGAGI. V was clipped by 5 bases and J by 1 base; unmatched bases: 2. CDR3 coding DNA: TGTGCCAGCAGTCTAGCGGGGGGGGTCCAAGAGACCCAGTACTTC. It yields the protein CASSLAGGVQETQYF.

The chain has TRBV7-2 and TRBJ1-1; D gene unclear. Germline CDR1 SGHTA, CDR2 FQGNSA. The CDR3 has 15 amino acids. The germline V and J ends were trimmed by 8 bases and 6 bases, with 22 bases remaining between them. DNA of the CDR3: TGTGCCAGCTCACATGGGCTCTTAAGTAACGCTGAAGCTTTCTTT. This translates into CASSHGLLSNAEAFF.

The rearrangement joins TRBV28 to TRBJ2-7, with D unclear. V dropped 6 bases and J dropped 9 bases, with 27 bases sitting between them. This CDR3 is built from 16 residues. Per germline, CDR1 MDHEN and CDR2 SYDVKM. The CDR3: CASSRVTYGGMIGQYF. The CDR3 DNA reads as TGTGCCAGCAGCCGTGTGACTTACGGCGGAATGATAGGGCAGTACTTC.

This chain uses TRBV27 with TRBJ1-6; D gene uncertain. The CDR3 loop spans 15 amino acids. Trimming pared 2 bases from V and 7 bases from J, leaving 12 bases between. From germline, CDR1 is MNHEY and CDR2 SMNVEV (reference sequence). Here the CDR3 DNA reads TGTGCCAGCAGTTTAAGGTTTTCGGGGAATTCACCCCTCCACTTT. Protein sequence: CASSLRFSGNSPLHF.

The rearrangement joins TRBV27 to TRBJ2-2; possibly TRBD2 for D (6 bases). The CDR3 runs 17 residues. V lost 2 bases, J lost 1 base, and 14 bases lay in between. CDR1 is MNHEY and CDR2 is SMNVEV in the germline V gene (reference sequence). DNA of the CDR3: TGTGCCAGCAGTTTAATTCGTACAGCGGGGAACACCGGGGAGCTGTTTTTT. This sequence encodes CASSLIRTAGNTGELFF.

This chain uses TRBV7-6 with TRBJ1-2; no clear D. Trimming took 4 bases from V and 3 from J, leaving 15 bases between them. Per the germline V gene, CDR1 is SGHVS and CDR2 is FNYEAQ. This CDR3 has 15 amino acids. CDR3 in DNA: TGTGCCAGCAGCTCGCTCCTAGGTCCCGACTATGGCTACACCTTC. Its translation is CASSSLLGPDYGYTF.

This clone was detected once. The gene calls are TRBV6-5 and TRBJ2-5; 10 nucleotides match TRBD2. This CDR3 comprises 16 residues. V lost 1 base to trimming and J lost 5 bases; unmatched junction nucleotides: 7. Germline lookup yields CDR1 MNHEY and CDR2 SVGAGI. In DNA, the CDR3 is TGTGCCAGCAGTTACTTAATAGCGGGGGGTGTGGAGACCCAGTACTTC. As protein: CASSYLIAGGVETQYF.

This chain connects TRBV7-9 to TRBJ2-3; 8 bases are a match to TRBD2. The V segment lost 5 bases and the J segment 0 bases; nucleotides outside the gene matches: 10. The CDR3 length is 17 residues. Per the germline V gene, CDR1 is SEHNR and CDR2 is FQNEAQ (reference sequence). The CDR3 reads CASSLTAGGRSTDTQYF. The CDR3 nucleotides read TGTGCCAGCAGCCTCACCGCGGGGGGTCGGAGCACAGATACGCAGTATTTT.

Sample share makes this clone medium-sized. The rearrangement uses TRBV2 and TRBJ2-7; TRBD1 matches at 10 bases. The CDR3 sequence is 13 residues long. CDR1 and CDR2 from the germline V gene are SNHLY and FYNNEI. J was trimmed by 4 bases and V by 11 bases; bases with no gene match: 8. CDR3 sequence reads: CAWGDRGPYEQYF. The CDR3 nucleotides are TGTGCCTGGGGGGACAGGGGACCTTACGAGCAGTACTTC.

The chain uses TRBV28 and TRBJ1-2; TRBD1 matches at 8 bases. This CDR3 has 14 amino acids. Unmatched junction bases numbered 7, after V lost 5 bases and J lost 5 bases. CDR1 MDHEN and CDR2 SYDVKM come from the germline V gene. This chain's CDR3 is CASSTDRVGYGYTF. DNA of the CDR3: TGTGCCAGCAGTACGGACAGGGTGGGTTATGGCTACACCTTC.

This sequence joins TRBV7-9 and TRBJ2-1, with D tentatively TRBD2 (6 bases). CDR3 length: 13 residues. Trimming left V 6 bases short and J 7 bases short, with 13 bases between. Germline CDR1 and CDR2: SEHNR and FQNEAQ (reference sequence). In DNA form, the CDR3 reads TGTGCCAGCAGTTCCGGGGCGGGGAATGAGCAGTTCTTC. This sequence encodes CASSSGAGNEQFF.

This clone appeared a single time. The V and J genes are TRBV15 and TRBJ2-7; TRBD2 aligns across 10 bases. The germline V gene has CDR1 LNHNV and CDR2 YYDKDF (reference sequence). This CDR3 region has 14 residues. Germline trimming cut 3 bases from V and 5 bases from J; bases unmatched to any gene: 4. This chain's CDR3 is CATSSLAGVNEQYF. The CDR3 DNA reads as TGTGCCACCAGCAGTCTAGCGGGGGTAAACGAGCAGTACTTC.

The chain links TRBV27 to TRBJ1-2, with D hard to call. The germline gives CDR1 MNHEY, CDR2 SMNVEV (reference sequence). CDR3 size: 12 residues. The germline V and J ends were trimmed by 7 bases and 7 bases, with 13 bases remaining between them. The CDR3 DNA sequence: TGTGCCAGCATAGGGAGGATGGGTGGCTACACCTTC. Translation: CASIGRMGGYTF.

The chain couples TRBV21-1 to TRBJ1-4; the table gives TRBD1 as D, unverified against the DNA. TRBV21-1 is tagged as a pseudogene. The length of the CDR3 is 18 residues. CDR3 in amino acids: CASSKGQGVKDDNEKLFF. CDR3 DNA sequence: TGTGCCAGCAGCAAAGGACAGGGGGTCAAGGACGATAATGAAAAACTGTTTTTT.

The CDR3 is CASSQFSPIVAGGFEQYF. The CDR3 nucleotides are TGTGCCAGCAGCCAATTCTCCCCAATAGTGGCGGGGGGATTTGAGCAGTACTTC. The gene calls are TRBV4-2 and TRBJ2-7, with 8 bases aligning to TRBD2. Germline CDR1 LGHNA, CDR2 YNFKEQ. The CDR3 has 18 amino acids. The V and J ends lost 2 bases and 7 bases, in that order; junction bases with no gene match: 19.

The gene calls are TRBV5-1 and TRBJ2-2; a possible D gene is TRBD2 (6 bases). The germline V and J ends were trimmed by 1 base and 4 bases, with 11 bases remaining between them. This CDR3 has 15 residues. From germline, CDR1 is SGHRS and CDR2 YFSETQ. CDR3 sequence: CASSLRAGSTGELFF. CDR3 sequence (DNA): TGCGCCAGCAGCTTGAGGGCGGGGTCCACCGGGGAGCTGTTTTTT.

This chain connects TRBV28 to TRBJ2-7; TRBD1 might be the D (5 bases). This CDR3 has 13 residues. From germline, CDR1 is MDHEN and CDR2 SYDVKM. The ends were cut back, 8 bases at V and 0 bases at J, with 11 bases in the middle. Here the CDR3 DNA reads TGTGCCAGCGATCAGGGTCTCTCCTACGAGCAGTACTTC. As protein: CASDQGLSYEQYF. Combining the CDR3 with reference TRBV28 and TRBJ2-7 gives the whole variable domain DVKVTQSSRYLVKRTGEKVFLECVQDMDHENMFWYRQDPGLGLRLIYFSYDVKMKEKGDIPEGYSVSREKKERFSLILESASTNQTSMYLCASDQGLSYEQYFGPGTRLTVT.

CDR3 nucleotides: TGCGCCAGCAGCTTGGTAAGTCCAGGATCCTACGAGCAGTACTTC. It is translated as CASSLVSPGSYEQYF. The V gene is TRBV5-1, the J gene TRBJ2-7; no definite D call. This CDR3 has 15 residues. Looked up from germline, CDR1 is SGHRS and CDR2 is YFSETQ. V lost 0 bases, J lost 1 base, and 11 bases lay in between.

Turning to this clone: Other nucleotide sequences in the sample specify the same CDR3. The rearrangement joins TRBV27 to TRBJ1-2; perhaps TRBD1 as D (5 bases). Trimming cost V 3 bases and J 8 bases, with 13 bases left between them. The CDR3 sequence is 13 residues long. Looked up from germline, CDR1 is MNHEY and CDR2 is SMNVEV (reference sequence). The CDR3 here is CASSFQGRGGYTF. Written as DNA, the CDR3 is TGTGCCAGCAGTTTTCAGGGCCGAGGAGGCTACACCTTC.

This clone was seen once. V is TRBV2 and J is TRBJ2-4; no clear D gene. The length of the CDR3 is 13 residues. Trimming pared 2 bases from V and 8 bases from J, leaving 10 bases between. The V gene's germline CDR1 is SNHLY and CDR2 FYNNEI. CDR3 in amino acids: CASSEFGADIQYF. For the CDR3, the DNA is TGTGCCAGCAGTGAATTCGGTGCGGACATTCAGTACTTC.

The rearrangement uses TRBV5-1 and TRBJ2-3; perhaps TRBD1 as D (5 bases). The CDR3 runs to 14 residues. Trimming stripped 0 bases from V and 4 bases from J, with 9 bases between. Germline lookup yields CDR1 SGHRS and CDR2 YFSETQ. The CDR3 loop is CASSLDTGPDTQYF. CDR3 coding DNA: TGCGCCAGCAGCTTGGACACAGGCCCAGATACGCAGTATTTT.

The genes are TRBV9 and TRBJ1-4; D is perhaps TRBD1 (5 bases). The V gene's germline CDR1 is SGDLS and CDR2 YYNGEE. There are 14 residues in the CDR3. Trimming left V 3 bases short and J 6 bases short, with 12 bases between. DNA of the CDR3: TGTGCCAGCAGCGCCGGGACTTGGGATGAAAAACTGTTTTTT. The encoded protein is CASSAGTWDEKLFF.

This chain links TRBV5-6 with TRBJ2-1, with D tentatively TRBD2 (5 bases). This CDR3 is 16 amino acids long. V shed 1 base and J shed 0 bases, with 11 bases lying between them. CDR1 SGHDT and CDR2 YYEEEE come from the germline V gene. CDR3 residues: CASSLRWESSYNEQFF. The CDR3 bases are TGTGCCAGCAGCTTGAGGTGGGAGAGCTCCTACAATGAGCAGTTCTTC.

The V and J genes are TRBV27 and TRBJ2-7; D possibly corresponds to TRBD2 (7 bases). CDR3 length: 16 residues. V gave up 7 bases and J gave up 0 bases, with 19 bases separating them. Germline-derived CDR1 and CDR2 are MNHEY and SMNVEV (reference sequence). CDR3 sequence: CASKRGGGMSSYEQYF. In nucleotides, the CDR3 is TGTGCCAGCAAGCGGGGAGGGGGGATGAGCTCCTACGAGCAGTACTTC.

V usage is TRBV29-1 and J usage is TRBJ1-1; D may be TRBD1 (6 bases). The CDR3 covers 14 residues. Germline V gene data show CDR1 as SQVTM and CDR2 as ANQGSEA. V gave up 7 bases and J gave up 1 base, with 16 bases separating them. CDR3 region: CSAGRGLTNTEAFF. The CDR3 DNA follows: TGCAGCGCCGGGCGGGGGCTCACGAACACTGAAGCTTTCTTT.

The J gene is TRBJ1-1, the V gene TRBV19; D gene ambiguous. Germline lookup yields CDR1 LNHDA and CDR2 SQIVND (reference sequence). The CDR3 length is 14 residues. Trimming pared 3 bases from V and 2 bases from J, leaving 10 bases between. Here the CDR3 reads CASSISGVNTEAFF. CDR3 in DNA: TGTGCCAGTAGTATCAGCGGGGTAAACACTGAAGCTTTCTTT. Combining the CDR3 with reference TRBV19 and TRBJ1-1 gives the whole variable domain DGGITQSPKYLFRKEGQNVTLSCEQNLNHDAMYWYRQDPGQGLRLIYYSQIVNDFQKGDIAEGYSVSREKKESFPLTVTSAQKNPTAFYLCASSISGVNTEAFFGQGTRLTVV.

This chain joins TRBV9 and TRBJ2-1; 9 bases fit TRBD2. This CDR3 comprises 14 residues. Losses at the gene ends were 1 base for V and 13 bases for J; bases not matched to a gene: 9. Germline values: CDR1 SGDLS, CDR2 YYNGEE. CDR3 residues: CASSVPLSGGSQFF. DNA for the CDR3: TGTGCCAGCAGCGTACCCCTGAGCGGGGGGTCACAGTTCTTC.

The chain joins TRBV7-8 to TRBJ1-6; D is possibly TRBD1 (6 bases). V lost 8 bases, J lost 2 bases, and 10 bases lay in between. Germline V gene data show CDR1 as SGHVS and CDR2 as FQNEAQ. This CDR3 is built from 14 residues. In DNA form, the CDR3 reads TGTGCCAGCTTCGGGGACACCTATAATTCACCCCTCCACTTT. Translation: CASFGDTYNSPLHF.

This clone was recorded once. The V and J genes are TRBV7-2 and TRBJ2-5, with 9 bases aligning to TRBD2. This CDR3 is built from 18 residues. Trimming cost V 1 base and J 0 bases; bases outside gene matches: 9. Germline CDR1 and CDR2: SGHTA and FQGNSA. CDR3: CASSLVASGVYYQETQYF. The CDR3 DNA sequence: TGTGCCAGCAGCTTAGTGGCTAGCGGGGTGTATTACCAAGAGACCCAGTACTTC.

V gene TRBV29-1 combines with J gene TRBJ1-2; a weak D match, TRBD1 (6 bases). Between the trimmed V and J ends, which lost 0 bases and 7 bases, there was a span of 18 bases. The CDR3 runs to 15 residues. The V gene's germline CDR1 is SQVTM and CDR2 ANQGSEA. The CDR3 nucleotides read TGCAGCGTTGAAGATACCAGGGGCTCTACCCTTGGCTACACCTTC. Its translation is CSVEDTRGSTLGYTF.

The V and J genes are TRBV18 and TRBJ1-6; 11 nucleotides line up with TRBD1. Trimming took 0 bases from V and 7 from J; bases not matched to a gene: 2. Looked up from germline, CDR1 is KGHSH and CDR2 is LQKENI. There are 16 residues in the CDR3. DNA for the CDR3: TGTGCCAGCTCACCACCGGGACAGGGGGGGAATTCACCCCTCCACTTT. This codes for CASSPPGQGGNSPLHF.